One and the same sample provided the 16 T cell receptor beta chains below, sequenced in a study of T cells in women clearing cervical HPV infection. Assay: immunoSEQ multiplex PCR; the TCRdb copy retains only in-frame clones and omits some. The sample totals approximately 33,000 clones. Material for sequencing was blood buffy coat. Source of these receptors: a woman aged 18 to 75 with a cervical HPV16 infection that either progressed to CIN3+ or cleared (not recorded which).

On this clone itself: The read finishes 3 residues shy of the CDR3 end, and the germline J gene is used to complete it. The chain has TRBV7-2 and TRBJ1-2, with D uncertain. Looked up from germline, CDR1 is SGHTA and CDR2 is FQGNSA. This CDR3 has 13 residues. This CDR3 reads CASSRLTSYDYTF. The CDR3 bases that were read are TGTGCCAGCAGCCGACTGACCTCCTACGAC.

A word on this clone: Read coverage stops 3 residues before the CDR3 terminus; the germline J gene supplies the remainder. V usage is TRBV30 and J usage is TRBJ2-2; tentatively, D is TRBD1 (6 bases). The CDR3 spans 15 residues. CDR1 is GTSNPN, CDR2 SVGIG, per germline (reference sequence). CDR3: CAWSQGFPGANVLFF. CDR3 DNA, as far as it was read: TGTGCCTGGAGCCAGGGGTTTCCAGGGGCCAACGTG.

The DNA read from the CDR3 is TGCAGTGCAGTAACAGGCACAGATACG. This translates into CSAVTGTDT. The complete CDR3 sequence is CSAVTGTDTQYF. The V gene is TRBV20-1, the J gene TRBJ2-3; no reliable D call. The CDR3 is cut off 3 residues early in the read; its end comes from the germline J gene. Deletions cut 6 bases from V and 1 base from J, with 8 bases between. CDR1 is DFQATT, CDR2 SNEGSKA, per germline (reference sequence). The CDR3 length is 12 residues.

About this clone itself: The germline gene is not matched at one end of the junction; a read error may be the cause. The read finishes 3 residues shy of the CDR3 end, and the germline J gene is used to complete it. Other nucleotide sequences in the sample specify the same CDR3. The rearrangement links TRBV5-6 to TRBJ1-3; no definite D call. The length of the CDR3 is 13 residues. Germline-derived CDR1 and CDR2 are SGHDT and YYEEEE. The CDR3 here is CASSLGSGHTIYF. CDR3 DNA, as far as it was read: TGTGCCAGCAGCTTGGGGAGTGGGCACACG.

In the case of this clone: The missing CDR3 end, 3 residues past where the read stops, is filled in from the germline J gene. This chain connects TRBV7-3 to TRBJ2-5; D might be TRBD2 (7 bases). CDR3 length: 15 residues. Germline-derived CDR1 and CDR2 are SGHTA and FQGTGA. Trimming stripped 2 bases from V and 7 bases from J, with 17 bases between. The CDR3 loop is CASSLGGARSRTQYF. Partial CDR3 DNA: TGTGCCAGCAGCTTAGGGGGGGCCAGGTCGCGGACC.

Comment on this clone: The CDR3 end is not reached by the read, which stops 3 residues before it; the germline J gene fills it in. V gene TRBV19 combines with J gene TRBJ2-3, with 11 bases lining up with TRBD1. The CDR3 loop spans 15 amino acids. CDR1 LNHDA and CDR2 SQIVND come from the germline V gene (reference sequence). With 5 bases clipped from V and 3 bases from J, the junction kept 4 bases outside the gene matches. The CDR3 is CASSPGTGGTDTQYF. The CDR3 bases that were read are TGTGCCAGTAGTCCCGGGACAGGGGGAACAGATACG.

As for this clone: The read ends 3 residues early relative to the CDR3; the germline J gene fills the gap. The genes are TRBV4-1 and TRBJ2-7; weak D call: TRBD1 (6 bases). From germline, CDR1 is MGHRA and CDR2 YSYEKL. The V end lost 5 bases, the J end lost 3 bases, and 20 bases lay between the germline ends. This CDR3 comprises 16 residues. The CDR3 region is CASSSPPGTRGYEQYF. The covered CDR3 bases are TGCGCCAGCAGCTCCCCCCCCGGGACAAGGGGCTACGAG.

As to this clone: Coverage ceases 3 residues before the CDR3 finishes, and the germline J gene fills in the end. The gene calls are TRBV10-2 and TRBJ2-5; tentatively, D is TRBD1 (5 bases). The germline CDR1 and CDR2 sequences are WSHSY and SAAADI. The CDR3 has 15 residues. Between the trimmed V and J ends, which lost 6 bases and 5 bases, there was a span of 19 bases. The covered CDR3 bases are TGCGCCAGCAGGTTGATTAGTGGGGCCTTCGAGACC. Protein product: CASRLISGAFET. The whole CDR3 reads CASRLISGAFETQYF.

Concerning this clone itself: The read gets to within 3 residues of the CDR3 end, and the germline J gene fills in the rest. The rearrangement uses TRBV20-1 and TRBJ1-2; D is unresolved. Germline V gene data show CDR1 as DFQATT and CDR2 as SNEGSKA (reference sequence). The V end was cut by 0 bases, the J end by 2 bases, with 10 bases between. The CDR3 totals 14 residues. The CDR3 DNA, read in part, is TGCAGTGCTAGAGACGTACAGACGAACTATGGC. Translating gives CSARDVQTNYG. The full CDR3 protein reads CSARDVQTNYGYTF.

To note about this clone: The CDR3 goes on 3 residues after the read ends, and that part is filled in from the germline J gene. The chain links TRBV14 to TRBJ1-1; D is ambiguous. From germline, CDR1 is SGHDN and CDR2 FVKESK. V was pared by 4 bases and J by 4 bases, with 13 bases between. The CDR3 totals 14 residues. CDR3 residues: CASSLGGRVTEAFF. The DNA read from the CDR3 is TGTGCCAGCAGCCTCGGAGGTAGGGTCACTGAA.

Worth noting for this clone: A read error may produce the germline difference seen at one junction end. The sequence runs out 3 residues before the end of the CDR3; the remainder is reconstructed from the germline J gene. The chain is built from TRBV4-2 and TRBJ1-6; no reliable D call. Germline-derived CDR1 and CDR2 are LGHNA and YNFKEQ. CDR3 length: 14 amino acids. This CDR3 is CASSQLKVLTPLHF. Incomplete CDR3 DNA: TGCGCCAGCAGCCAACTAAAAGTACTAACACCC.

About this clone itself: Read coverage stops 3 residues before the CDR3 terminus; the germline J gene supplies the remainder. The chain carries TRBV7-9 and TRBJ1-4; no clear D. There are 13 residues in the CDR3. The V gene lost 3 bases and the J gene lost 5 bases, with 7 bases spanning the gap. Germline CDR1 reads SEHNR; CDR2 reads FQNEAQ (reference sequence). The CDR3 sequence: CASSFRLNEKLFF. The sequenced part of the CDR3 DNA is TGTGCCAGCAGCTTCCGACTAAATGAAAAA.

For this clone: The read halts 3 residues ahead of the CDR3 end, with the missing end drawn from the germline J gene. The chain employs TRBV2 and TRBJ1-6; 7 nucleotides line up with TRBD1. Germline V gene sequence: CDR1 SNHLY, CDR2 FYNNEI. The V segment lost 6 bases and the J segment 2 bases; nucleotides outside the gene matches: 7. The CDR3 has 16 residues. The sequenced part of the CDR3 DNA is TGTGCCAGCAGCCCCTCAGGGGGTCCCTATAATTCACCC. Its protein product is CASSPSGGPYNSP. The CDR3 in its entirety is CASSPSGGPYNSPLHF.

Note on this clone: The read stops 3 residues short of the end of the CDR3; the missing end is completed from the germline J gene. The chain employs TRBV6-2 or TRBV6-3 and TRBJ2-1, with D maybe TRBD1 (7 bases). Trimming pared 6 bases from V and 3 bases from J, leaving 15 bases between. Per the germline V gene, CDR1 is MNHEY and CDR2 is SVGEGT. The CDR3 sequence is 15 residues long. CDR3 loop: CASRRDSGVYNEQFF. The CDR3 DNA, read in part, is TGTGCCAGCAGGCGGGACAGTGGCGTCTACAATGAG.

Concerning this clone itself: Sequencing ends 3 residues short of the CDR3 end; the germline J gene provides the rest. The gene calls are TRBV2 and TRBJ1-2, with D maybe TRBD1 (5 bases). The germline V gene has CDR1 SNHLY and CDR2 FYNNEI. CDR3 length equals 13 residues. This CDR3 is CASSATGVGGYTF. The covered CDR3 bases are TGTGCCAGCAGTGCAACAGGTGTCGGCGGC.

A note on this clone: The read stops 3 residues short of the end of the CDR3; the missing end is completed from the germline J gene. The chain has TRBV6-2 or TRBV6-3 and TRBJ1-5; 9 bases are shared with TRBD1. Per germline, CDR1 MNHEY and CDR2 SVGEGT. This CDR3 comprises 16 residues. V was clipped by 6 bases and J by 1 base; unmatched bases: 7. The CDR3 bases that were read are TGTGCCAGCAGCCCCGACAGGGGGGAAAGCAATCAGCCC. Translating it yields CASSPDRGESNQP. The CDR3 in full is CASSPDRGESNQPQHF.